These T cell receptor beta chains were read from a single sample in a study of OX40 agonist ivuxolimab in advanced cancers. Repertoires were generated with immunoSEQ multiplex PCR, while TCRdb's copy carries only in-frame clones and drops some. The sample gives 50,000 to 70,000 clones, 75% to 90% of which show up once; approximately 1% is in the top ten. This material consisted of CD4+ or CD8+ T cells sorted from blood, taken in a trial of the OX40 agonist ivuxolimab. Receptors originate from an adult with an advanced solid tumor such as melanoma, head and neck, liver or kidney cancer. Each CDR3 is given with its conserved first and last residue. Each record gives: J gene, D gene, clone size, V gene, CDR3 protein, CDR3 DNA. A D gene is named only where the DNA matches it firmly. The size of a clone is reported for some rows only, either as once, few or many, or as a class for expanded clones.

>TRBJ2-7|-|-|TRBV28
CASSSYGGGKPYEQYF
TGTGCCAGCAGCTCGTATGGGGGGGGCAAGCCCTACGAGCAGTACTTC
>TRBJ2-7|-|-|TRBV18
CASSLPGRSYEQYF
TGTGCCAGCTCACTACCGGGACGTTCCTACGAGCAGTACTTC
>TRBJ2-7|TRBD2|few|TRBV14
CASSQGSGGSHEQYF
TGTGCCAGCAGCCAAGGATCGGGAGGGTCCCACGAGCAGTACTTC
>TRBJ1-2|-|-|TRBV2
CASSEEQLGGYTF
TGTGCCAGCAGTGAAGAACAGTTAGGCGGCTACACCTTC
>TRBJ2-5|-|-|TRBV5-1
CASSPRLGTPGQQETQYF
TGCGCCAGCAGCCCAAGACTAGGGACCCCGGGCCAACAAGAGACCCAGTACTTC
>TRBJ2-6|TRBD2|-|TRBV4-1
CASSQGGGSGANVLTF
TGCGCCAGCAGCCAAGGGGGGGGCTCTGGGGCCAACGTCCTGACTTTC
>TRBJ2-3|TRBD2|-|TRBV6-1
CASGGLIGTDTQYF
TGTGCCAGTGGGGGACTAATAGGTACAGATACGCAGTATTTT
>TRBJ2-3|TRBD1|-|TRBV29-1
CSVEQGGTGGTDTQYF
TGCAGCGTTGAACAAGGGGGGACAGGGGGCACAGATACGCAGTATTTT
>TRBJ2-1|-|-|TRBV11-2
CASSLAPGSYNEQFF
TGTGCCAGCAGCTTAGCGCCGGGCTCCTACAATGAGCAGTTCTTC
>TRBJ2-7|-|-|TRBV9
CASSVGPPGGYSSYEQYF
TGTGCCAGCAGCGTAGGGCCTCCCGGCGGCTACAGCTCCTACGAGCAGTACTTC
>TRBJ1-1|-|-|TRBV28
CASTIRGPIAEAFF
TGTGCCAGCACTATCAGGGGTCCTATCGCTGAAGCTTTCTTT
>TRBJ2-7|TRBD1|-|TRBV5-1
CASRSGTGGLGEQYF
TGCGCCAGCAGATCCGGGACAGGGGGCCTGGGCGAGCAGTACTTC
>TRBJ1-3|-|-|TRBV6-6
CASSRGSSSGNTIYF
TGTGCCAGCAGCCGCGGATCCAGCTCTGGAAACACCATATATTTT
>TRBJ2-1|-|-|TRBV30
CAWSRGLYNEQFF
TGTGCCTGGAGTCGGGGGCTATACAATGAGCAGTTCTTC
>TRBJ1-1|TRBD1|-|TRBV5-1
CASSWDREAAAFF
TGCGCCAGCAGCTGGGACAGGGAGGCTGCCGCTTTCTTT
>TRBJ2-2|-|-|TRBV18
CASSRPSGSTGELFF
TGTGCCAGCTCACGTCCGTCGGGGAGCACCGGGGAGCTGTTTTTT
>TRBJ1-5|-|once|TRBV29-1
CSVGEILGPQHF
TGCAGCGTTGGTGAGATCTTAGGGCCCCAGCATTTT
>TRBJ2-4|-|-|TRBV4-1
CASSQDHPGGNIQYF
TGCGCCAGCAGCCAAGACCACCCCGGGGGAAACATTCAGTACTTC
>TRBJ2-5|TRBD1|-|TRBV2
CASRRDSQETQYF
TGTGCCAGCCGCCGGGACAGCCAAGAGACCCAGTACTTC
>TRBJ2-1|-|-|TRBV2
CASKRVAINNEQFF
TGTGCCAGCAAGAGAGTAGCCATAAACAATGAGCAGTTCTTC
>TRBJ2-7|TRBD2|few|TRBV11-2
CASSLAGSGAGYEQYF
TGTGCCAGCAGCTTAGCCGGGAGCGGAGCGGGGTACGAGCAGTACTTC
>TRBJ1-1|-|-|TRBV19
CASSKERSGSLVRAFF
TGTGCCAGTAGTAAGGAACGATCCGGGTCTCTGGTCCGTGCTTTCTTT
>TRBJ1-1|-|-|TRBV9
CASSPTVGNTEAFF
TGTGCCAGCAGTCCTACCGTAGGGAACACTGAAGCTTTCTTT
>TRBJ1-5|-|-|TRBV7-9
CASSSARTGGDQPQHF
TGTGCCAGCAGTTCAGCCCGGACGGGGGGTGATCAGCCCCAGCATTTT
>TRBJ1-2|-|-|TRBV2
CASRRGTEVYGYTF
TGTGCCAGCAGGAGGGGGACGGAAGTCTATGGCTACACCTTC
>TRBJ2-3|-|-|TRBV2
CASSANGPLDTQYF
TGTGCCAGCAGCGCTAATGGACCGTTAGATACGCAGTATTTT